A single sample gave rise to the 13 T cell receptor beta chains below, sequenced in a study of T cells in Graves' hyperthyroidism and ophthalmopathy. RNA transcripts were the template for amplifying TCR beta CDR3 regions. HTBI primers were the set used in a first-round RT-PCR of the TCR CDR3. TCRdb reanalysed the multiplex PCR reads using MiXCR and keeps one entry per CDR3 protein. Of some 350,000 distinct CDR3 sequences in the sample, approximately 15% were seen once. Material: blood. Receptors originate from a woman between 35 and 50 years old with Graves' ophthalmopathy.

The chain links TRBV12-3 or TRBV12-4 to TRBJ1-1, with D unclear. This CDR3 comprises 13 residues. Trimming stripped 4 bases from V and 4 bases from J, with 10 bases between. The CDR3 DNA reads TGTGCCAGCAGTTCTGACGGATCCACTGAAGCTTTCTTT. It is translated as CASSSDGSTEAFF.

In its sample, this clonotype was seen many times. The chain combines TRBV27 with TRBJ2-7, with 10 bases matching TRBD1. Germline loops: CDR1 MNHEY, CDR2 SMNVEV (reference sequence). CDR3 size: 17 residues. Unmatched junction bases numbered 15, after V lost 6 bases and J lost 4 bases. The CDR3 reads CASSTNRLDRGVYEQYF. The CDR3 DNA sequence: TGTGCCAGCAGCACGAATAGATTGGACAGGGGGGTTTACGAGCAGTACTTC.

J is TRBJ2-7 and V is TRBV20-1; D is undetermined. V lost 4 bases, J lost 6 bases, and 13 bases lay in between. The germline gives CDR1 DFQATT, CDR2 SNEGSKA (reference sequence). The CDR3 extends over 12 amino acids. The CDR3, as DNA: TGCAGTGCTACCCCACGAGCCGCCGAGCAGTACTTC. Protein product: CSATPRAAEQYF.

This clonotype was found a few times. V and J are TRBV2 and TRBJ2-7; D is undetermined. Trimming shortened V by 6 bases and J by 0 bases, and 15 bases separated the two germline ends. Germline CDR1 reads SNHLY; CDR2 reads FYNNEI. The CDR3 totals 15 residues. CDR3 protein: CASRESPSSSYEQYF. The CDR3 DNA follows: TGTGCCAGCAGGGAGTCACCCTCGAGCTCCTACGAGCAGTACTTC.

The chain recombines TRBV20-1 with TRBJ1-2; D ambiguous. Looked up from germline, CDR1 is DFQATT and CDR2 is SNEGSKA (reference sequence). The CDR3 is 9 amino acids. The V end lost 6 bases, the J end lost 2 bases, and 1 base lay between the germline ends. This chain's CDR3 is CSANYGYTF. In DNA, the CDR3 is TGCAGTGCAAACTATGGCTACACCTTC.

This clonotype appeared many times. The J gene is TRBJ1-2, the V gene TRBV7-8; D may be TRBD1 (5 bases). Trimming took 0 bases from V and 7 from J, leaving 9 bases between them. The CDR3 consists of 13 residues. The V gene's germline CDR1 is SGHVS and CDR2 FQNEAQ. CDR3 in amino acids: CASSLAAGRGYTF. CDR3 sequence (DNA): TGTGCCAGCAGCTTAGCGGCGGGGCGTGGCTACACCTTC. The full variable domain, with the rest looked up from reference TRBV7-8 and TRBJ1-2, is GAGVSQSPRYKVAKRGQDVALRCDPISGHVSLFWYQQALGQGPEFLTYFQNEAQLDKSGLPSDRFFAERPEGSVSTLKIQRTQQEDSAVYLCASSLAAGRGYTFGSGTRLTVV.

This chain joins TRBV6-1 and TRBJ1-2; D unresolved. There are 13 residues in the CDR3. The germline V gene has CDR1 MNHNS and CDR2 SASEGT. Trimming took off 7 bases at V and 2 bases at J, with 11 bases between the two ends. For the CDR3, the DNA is TGTGCCAGCACTAACGGAGGGAACTATGGCTACACCTTC. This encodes CASTNGGNYGYTF.

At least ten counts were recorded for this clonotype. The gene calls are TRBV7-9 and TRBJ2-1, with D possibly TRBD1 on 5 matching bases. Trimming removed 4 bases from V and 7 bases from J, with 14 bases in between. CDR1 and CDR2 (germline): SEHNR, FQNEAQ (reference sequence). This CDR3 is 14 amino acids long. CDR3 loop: CASSSLLRANEQFF. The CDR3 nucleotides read TGTGCCAGCAGCTCCCTCCTCAGGGCAAATGAGCAGTTCTTC.

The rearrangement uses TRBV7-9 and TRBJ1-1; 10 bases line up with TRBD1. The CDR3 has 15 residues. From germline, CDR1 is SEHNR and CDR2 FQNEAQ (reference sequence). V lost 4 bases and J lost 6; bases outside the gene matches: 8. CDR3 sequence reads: CASSSGTGAISEAFF. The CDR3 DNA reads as TGTGCCAGCAGCTCGGGGACAGGGGCTATATCTGAAGCTTTCTTT.

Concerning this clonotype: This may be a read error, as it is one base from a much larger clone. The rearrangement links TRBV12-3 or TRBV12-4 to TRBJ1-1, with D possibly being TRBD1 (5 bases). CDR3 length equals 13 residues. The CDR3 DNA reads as TGTGCCAGCAGTTTGAAGGGGTACACTGAAGCTCTCTTT. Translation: CASSLKGYTEALF.

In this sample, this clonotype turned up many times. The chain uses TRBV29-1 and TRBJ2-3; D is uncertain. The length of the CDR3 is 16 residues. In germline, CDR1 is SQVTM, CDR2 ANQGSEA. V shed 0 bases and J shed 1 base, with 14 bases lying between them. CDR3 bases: TGCAGCGTTGAAGAGGCTAACAAAGGCGGCACAGATACGCAGTATTTT. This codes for CSVEEANKGGTDTQYF.

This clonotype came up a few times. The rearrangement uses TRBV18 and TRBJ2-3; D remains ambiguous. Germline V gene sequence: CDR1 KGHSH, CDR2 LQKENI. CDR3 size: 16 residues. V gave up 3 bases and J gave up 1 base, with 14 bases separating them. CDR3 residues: CASSPVLGWRTDTQYF. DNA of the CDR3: TGTGCCAGCTCACCGGTCCTGGGTTGGCGCACAGATACGCAGTATTTT.

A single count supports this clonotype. The CDR3 DNA reads TGCAGTGCTAGAGATTACCAGCGCGCTTCAGATACGCAGTATTTT. It specifies CSARDYQRASDTQYF. The chain combines TRBV20-1 with TRBJ2-3; unclear D gene. Germline-derived CDR1 and CDR2 are DFQATT and SNEGSKA (reference sequence). The CDR3 has 15 residues. Trimming removed 0 bases at V and 4 bases at J, with 14 bases between.